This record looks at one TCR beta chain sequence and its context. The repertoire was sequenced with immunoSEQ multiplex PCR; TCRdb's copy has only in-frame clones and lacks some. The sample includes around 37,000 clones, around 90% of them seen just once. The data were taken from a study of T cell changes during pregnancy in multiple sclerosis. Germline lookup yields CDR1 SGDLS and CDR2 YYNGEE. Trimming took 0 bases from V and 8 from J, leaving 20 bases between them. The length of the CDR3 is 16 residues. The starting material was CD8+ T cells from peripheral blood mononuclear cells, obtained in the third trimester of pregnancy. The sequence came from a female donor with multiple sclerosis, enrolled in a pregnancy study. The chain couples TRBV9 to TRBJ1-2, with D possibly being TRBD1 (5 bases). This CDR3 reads CASSVDRGSLKEGYTF. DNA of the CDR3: TGTGCCAGCAGCGTAGATAGGGGCAGTCTTAAGGAAGGCTACACCTTC. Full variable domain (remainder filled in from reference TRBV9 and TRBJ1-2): DSGVTQTPKHLITATGQRVTLRCSPRSGDLSVYWYQQSLDQGLQFLIQYYNGEERAKGNILERFSAQQFPDLHSELNLSSLELGDSALYFCASSVDRGSLKEGYTFGSGTRLTVV.